These T cell receptor beta chains were read from a single sample in a study of tumor-infiltrating lymphocytes in primary liver carcinoma. Each CDR3 protein gets one entry after TCRdb re-called the multiplex PCR reads with MiXCR. The profile shows 80,000 or so distinct CDR3 sequences, 71% of them singletons. Sequenced: liver tumor tissue from sampling region 4. Source of these receptors: a woman aged 55-70 years with primary liver carcinoma and hepatitis B virus infection. Each CDR3 is given without its conserved first and last residue. Each record gives: J gene, V gene, CDR3 protein.

>TRBJ2-1|TRBV5-4
ASSPTSGITSEQF
>TRBJ1-1|TRBV12-3/TRBV12-4
VGSLSQGRTEAF
>TRBJ1-1|TRBV29-1
SVDSTSGTEAF
>TRBJ1-1|TRBV29-1
SAGTWSTEAF
>TRBJ2-7|TRBV6-5
ASRPAGGPSSSYGQY
>TRBJ2-3|TRBV21-1
ASSTGSPRTDTQY
>TRBJ2-1|TRBV4-1
ASSWDFHIEQF
>TRBJ2-3|TRBV11-3
VSSLEAEGPDTQY
>TRBJ2-1|TRBV4-2
VSSPGAGVGSYNEQF
>TRBJ2-3|TRBV11-2
ASSTGLPTDSQY
>TRBJ2-3|TRBV20-1
SVSGLAGEAGADTQY
>TRBJ2-5|TRBV7-9
ATLRVSGGETQY
>TRBJ2-7|TRBV12-3/TRBV12-4
ASSRQLAGIEQY
>TRBJ1-2|TRBV11-2
ANSSVTEYGYI
>TRBJ2-1|TRBV6-5
ASSRDGTPTYNGQF
>TRBJ2-7|TRBV11-2
ASTTPGREARGQY
>TRBJ2-2|TRBV11-2
ASSLLGGSNTGELF
>TRBJ2-5|TRBV5-1
ARSSNTGVIEETQY
>TRBJ2-7|TRBV11-2
ASTTPGREARGEQY
>TRBJ2-5|TRBV2
ASRGEHLKY
>TRBJ2-1|TRBV11-3
ASSLGQDGRADYNEQF
>TRBJ1-1|TRBV5-1
ASSLDANTEAF
>TRBJ2-3|TRBV6-5
TSSPSSREGTQY
>TRBJ2-5|TRBV11-2
ADSLATSGRGVTQY
>TRBJ1-1|TRBV12-3/TRBV12-4
ASSSGRRFEAF
>TRBJ2-7|TRBV14
GRSHQSTGGEQY
>TRBJ2-2|TRBV29-1
SVSKSGGTEELF
>.|TRBV11-2
ASNFTPLRSSYNEQY
>TRBJ2-3|TRBV11-2
AGNNQGTFLSVTQY
>TRBJ1-5|TRBV10-2
ASRRDREDQPQH
>TRBJ2-1|TRBV25-1
ASRRGRGEHF
>TRBJ2-3|TRBV5-1
ASSLAGRPSTDTRY
>TRBJ2-1|TRBV12-3/TRBV12-4
ASSLYGGVGSTSSYNEQF
>TRBJ2-7|TRBV10-3
AISRSYRGFYEQY
>TRBJ1-2|TRBV11-2
ANSLGTPEGFYAYT
>TRBJ1-5|TRBV5-6
ASSSDREQPQH
>TRBJ2-1|TRBV5-4
ASNRGGPLPNDKQF
>TRBJ2-6|TRBV5-4
ASSPGCVQGPGANVLT
>TRBJ2-5|TRBV11-2
ASGFGPGASGEETQY
>TRBJ2-5|TRBV10-3
AISVSTGGHQETQY
>TRBJ2-7|TRBV6-5
ASRGSSYEQY
>TRBJ2-7|TRBV13
ASSKSPGQGASQQY
>TRBJ2-2|TRBV12-3/TRBV12-4
ASSYTANTVELF
>TRBJ2-3|TRBV30
AWSDSIGPQY
>TRBJ2-3|TRBV29-1
SVGTSGADAQY